This T cell receptor beta chain stems from a study of T cell repertoires in cytomegalovirus infection. The overall study: Peptides in the study included HLA-C-restricted and HLA-B-restricted CMV epitopes. Public TCR beta signatures marked donors with CMV infection and the matching HLA. Whole-study results and caveats: There were carriers of CMV plus the relevant HLA, and cumulative public TCR beta family frequency identified them. Across the ex vivo response, the dominant clonotypes were HLA-C-restricted CMV-specific TCR beta clonotypes.

TCRdb itself ran the reads through MiXCR, one entry per CDR3 protein. This sample yields 640,000 or so distinct CDR3 sequences, of which roughly 36% are seen a single time; 18% belongs to the top ten. As concerns this clonotype: Antigen: not known.

Germline CDR1 and CDR2: SNHLY and FYNNEI. The CDR3 has 17 residues. Trimming took off 4 bases at V and 10 bases at J, with 26 bases between the two ends. Sample: cultured PBMCs, taken from culture after CMV antigen stimulation. The rearrangement uses TRBV2 and TRBJ2-1; possible D gene TRBD2, 6 bases. The source of this sequence is a human donor in good health (CMV status not recorded). Some clones in this sample may be carry-over from other donors' samples. CDR3 residues: CASSGTNPSAELSEQFF. In DNA, the CDR3 is TGTGCCAGCAGTGGCACGAATCCTAGCGCCGAGCTCTCCGAGCAGTTCTTC.